The clone carrying this T cell receptor (beta chain) has a handful of counts. The antigen remains unidentified. CDR1 and CDR2 from the germline V gene are SEHNR and FQNEAQ (reference sequence). This CDR3 comprises 18 residues. The entry originates in a study of blood T cells in healthy people across ages. Study-wide points: With age, beta diversity per million T cells declined roughly linearly, significantly by 30 to 50.

Then a second PCR, running about 6 to 11 cycles, was carried out with a sample-barcoded 5' primer and a J-beta primer mix. Each CDR3 protein is one row after TCRdb ran MiXCR on the 5' RACE reads. The sample contains roughly 2 million distinct CDR3 sequences, about 50% of which appear only once. The rearrangement links TRBV7-9 to TRBJ2-4, with 8 bases that match TRBD2. The J call may be faulty, since TRBJ2-5 better matches the DNA end. The sequence derives from a woman between 40 and 55 years old in good health. Sequenced sample: blood. As DNA, the CDR3 is TGTGCCAGCAGCTTAGTCTCCGTTCGGGGGGGGCTCCAAGAGACCCAGTACTTC. This encodes CASSLVSVRGGLQETQYF.